Listed below are T cell receptor beta chains from one sample, sequenced in a study of cytomegalovirus exposure and HLA in healthy donors. Measured with immunoSEQ multiplex PCR; TCRdb has only the in-frame clones, and not every one. The sample has 95,000 to 120,000 clones, over 70% seen once; the top ten hold more than 3.5%. Sequencing used PBMCs. The receptors originated from a woman aged 35 to 49 in good health and CMV-seropositive. CDR3s include the opening cysteine and the closing phenylalanine or tryptophan. The D gene is left open where the match is weak. Clone size, where shown, is once, few, many, or a class for clones that have expanded.

d_call j_call clone_size v_call cdr3_aa cdr3_nt
NA TRBJ1-1 NA TRBV2 CASSVELNTEAFF TGTGCCAGCAGTGTGGAGTTGAACACTGAAGCTTTCTTT
TRBD2 TRBJ2-2 NA TRBV27 CASSLTSGRSGELFF TGTGCCAGCAGCCTAACTAGCGGGAGGTCCGGGGAGCTGTTTTTT
NA TRBJ2-7 NA TRBV7-9 CSSSSLPYEQYF TGTTCCAGCAGCAGCTTACCCTACGAGCAGTACTTC
NA TRBJ1-1 NA TRBV5-8 CASSFGHLNTEAFF TGTGCCAGCAGCTTTGGGCACCTGAACACTGAAGCTTTCTTT
NA TRBJ2-7 NA TRBV15 CATSRDAAGNYEQYF TGTGCCACCAGCAGAGATGCCGCAGGGAACTACGAGCAGTACTTC
NA TRBJ1-4 NA TRBV5-1 CASSTTGTNNEKLFF TGCGCCAGCAGCACTACCGGGACAAATAATGAAAAACTGTTTTTT
NA TRBJ1-1 few TRBV5-1 CASSRRGDTEAFF TGCGCCAGCAGTAGGAGGGGCGACACTGAAGCTTTCTTT
NA TRBJ2-2 NA TRBV21-1 CASSKGRVGAGELFF TGTGCCAGCAGCAAAGGGCGGGTGGGCGCCGGGGAGCTGTTTTTT
TRBD1 TRBJ1-6 NA TRBV5-4 CASSLQTGGPSPLHF TGTGCCAGCAGCTTGCAAACAGGGGGCCCTTCACCCCTCCACTTT
TRBD1 TRBJ1-3 NA TRBV7-9 CASSLQGAGNTIYF TGTGCCAGCAGCTTACAGGGGGCCGGAAACACCATATATTTT
TRBD1 TRBJ1-2 once TRBV6-5 CASSYSKGGGYTF TGTGCCAGCAGTTACTCGAAAGGGGGCGGCTACACCTTC
NA TRBJ2-7 NA TRBV7-2 CASSRATGLYEQYF TGTGCCAGCAGCCGCGCCACAGGGCTCTACGAGCAGTACTTC
NA TRBJ1-4 NA TRBV7-9 CSSIPTGQPNEKLFF TGTTCCAGCATCCCCACCGGACAGCCGAATGAAAAACTGTTTTTT
TRBD2 TRBJ2-5 NA TRBV7-9 CASSLGTAGGAETQYF TGTGCCAGCAGCTTAGGGACGGCGGGAGGGGCGGAGACCCAGTACTTC
TRBD2 TRBJ2-5 NA TRBV5-4 CASSSPGLAGGEIETQYF TGTGCCAGCAGTTCGCCGGGACTAGCGGGAGGAGAGATCGAGACCCAGTACTTC
NA TRBJ2-1 NA TRBV5-1 CASSFRAGNNEQFF TGCGCCAGCAGCTTTAGGGCAGGGAACAATGAGCAGTTCTTC
NA TRBJ1-1 NA TRBV19 CAIKWGGTEAFF TGTGCCATTAAGTGGGGGGGGACTGAAGCTTTCTTT
TRBD2 TRBJ2-7 few TRBV5-6 CASSPPGSSGRALLEQYF TGTGCCAGCAGCCCCCCTGGATCTAGCGGGAGGGCCCTCCTCGAGCAGTACTTC
NA TRBJ2-7 NA TRBV4-2 CASSQDLGGRYEQYF TGTGCCAGCAGCCAAGATCTAGGCGGAAGATACGAGCAGTACTTC
TRBD1 TRBJ2-7 NA TRBV9 CASSGRDRNPYEQYF TGTGCCAGCAGCGGACGGGACAGGAACCCCTACGAGCAGTACTTC
NA TRBJ1-5 NA TRBV2 CASSDDTYSNQPQHF TGTGCCAGCAGTGATGACACCTATAGCAATCAGCCCCAGCATTTT
NA TRBJ2-5 NA TRBV11-3 CASSLRETQYF TGTGCCAGCAGCTTGCGTGAGACCCAGTACTTC
TRBD1 TRBJ1-1 NA TRBV15 CATSKQGGVTEAFF TGTGCCACCAGCAAACAGGGGGGGGTCACTGAAGCTTTCTTT
NA TRBJ2-7 NA TRBV6-6 CASSLKGNSYEQYF TGTGCCAGCAGCCTCAAGGGGAACTCCTACGAGCAGTACTTC
TRBD1 TRBJ2-5 NA TRBV6-5 CASSLGQVQETQYF TGTGCCAGCAGTCTGGGACAGGTACAAGAGACCCAGTACTTC
NA TRBJ1-2 few TRBV25-1 CASRASGQGRSYTF TGTGCCAGCAGAGCATCGGGCCAGGGTCGAAGCTACACCTTC
NA TRBJ2-5 NA TRBV11-2 CASSRQDQETQYF TGTGCCAGCAGCCGACAGGACCAAGAGACCCAGTACTTC
TRBD1 TRBJ1-2 NA TRBV19 CASSQKGTANYGYTF TGTGCCAGTAGCCAAAAGGGGACAGCTAACTATGGCTACACCTTC
NA TRBJ1-1 NA TRBV14 CASSRAGMNTEAFF TGTGCCAGCAGCCGGGCGGGAATGAACACTGAAGCTTTCTTT
NA TRBJ2-7 NA TRBV12-2 CASRSHRDRGQGGVGDYEQYF TGTGCAAGTCGCTCCCACCGGGACCGGGGCCAAGGGGGAGTGGGGGACTACGAGCAGTACTTC
NA TRBJ1-1 NA TRBV15 CATSTRGSSTEAFF TGTGCCACCAGCACCAGGGGTTCGAGCACTGAAGCTTTCTTT
NA TRBJ1-3 NA TRBV2 CASSVGSSGNTIYF TGTGCCAGCAGTGTGGGCAGCTCTGGAAACACCATATATTTT
NA TRBJ1-2 few TRBV30 CAGGASSSYGYTF TGTGCCGGGGGGGCCTCCAGCAGCTATGGCTACACCTTC
TRBD1 TRBJ2-1 NA TRBV7-2 CASSPGGDRKGQFF TGTGCCAGCAGTCCAGGGGGCGATAGAAAGGGGCAGTTCTTC
TRBD2 TRBJ2-2 NA TRBV2 CASIPGLARGRNTGELFF TGTGCCAGCATTCCGGGACTAGCGAGGGGACGGAACACCGGGGAGCTGTTTTTT
NA TRBJ2-2 NA TRBV7-2 CASSLNIPGELFF TGTGCCAGCAGCTTAAACATACCCGGGGAGCTGTTTTTT
NA TRBJ1-2 NA TRBV5-8 CASSHLTGSGYTF TGTGCCAGCAGCCATCTCACAGGAAGTGGCTACACCTTC
NA TRBJ1-3 NA TRBV7-9 CASSSEAPLGDTIYF TGTGCCAGCAGCTCGGAGGCCCCCCTGGGAGACACCATATATTTT
NA TRBJ1-5 NA TRBV27 CASSLSRGNQPQHF TGTGCCAGCAGTTTGTCGAGAGGTAATCAGCCCCAGCATTTT
NA TRBJ1-5 NA TRBV7-9 CASSFEGHGNQPQHF TGTGCCAGCAGCTTTGAGGGTCACGGCAATCAGCCCCAGCATTTT
TRBD1 TRBJ2-5 NA TRBV5-1 CASSLVSGGAETQYF TGCGCCAGCAGCTTGGTGTCAGGGGGCGCAGAGACCCAGTACTTC